The clone carrying this TCR beta chain was counted a few times. This record comes from a study of blood T cells in healthy people across ages. V was shortened by 0 bases and J by 0 bases, with 9 bases between the two germline ends. The CDR3 covers 17 residues. Germline-derived CDR1 and CDR2 are LGHNA and YSLEER. Primed by a sample-barcoded 5' primer and a J-beta primer mix, a second PCR proceeded for roughly 7 to 11 cycles. TCRdb reprocessed the 5' RACE reads via MiXCR and lists one record per CDR3 protein. Of over 950,000 distinct CDR3 sequences in the sample, 45% to 60% were seen once. Per sample, extraction of total RNA gave at least 5.5 micrograms in every case.

The rearrangement links TRBV4-3 to TRBJ2-6; no firm D call. The sequenced material came from blood. This receptor was obtained from a woman aged 55-69 years in good health. CDR3 sequence: CASSQDLRSSGANVLTF. In DNA form, the CDR3 reads TGCGCCAGCAGCCAAGATCTTCGGAGCTCTGGGGCCAACGTCCTGACTTTC.